The text below deals with one T cell receptor beta chain. Antigen specificity is unknown. This entry belongs to a study of CD8 T cells in ankylosing spondylitis. Study-wide points: Among TCR beta sequences, a motif of under ten highly homologous variants appeared characteristic of ankylosing spondylitis blood. Disease-linked clones were reportedly significantly enriched in matched ankylosing spondylitis synovial fluid.

Generation of TCR beta libraries employed quantitative 5'-RACE incorporating molecular barcodes. TCRdb itself ran the 5' RACE reads through MiXCR, one entry per CDR3 protein. Of some 300,000 distinct CDR3 sequences listed, roughly 20% are singletons. Germline loops: CDR1 DFQATT, CDR2 SNEGSKA (reference sequence). The length of the CDR3 is 12 residues. Trimming cost V 6 bases and J 4 bases, with 11 bases left between them. The TCR sequence derives from a female donor with ankylosing spondylitis or in good health (not recorded which). The chain employs TRBV20-1 and TRBJ2-3; D may be TRBD2 (5 bases). Sequencing was performed on blood, either unsorted or a sorted T cell fraction (not recorded which). The CDR3 DNA reads as TGCAGTGCACAAACGGACTCAGATACGCAGTATTTT. Protein sequence: CSAQTDSDTQYF.